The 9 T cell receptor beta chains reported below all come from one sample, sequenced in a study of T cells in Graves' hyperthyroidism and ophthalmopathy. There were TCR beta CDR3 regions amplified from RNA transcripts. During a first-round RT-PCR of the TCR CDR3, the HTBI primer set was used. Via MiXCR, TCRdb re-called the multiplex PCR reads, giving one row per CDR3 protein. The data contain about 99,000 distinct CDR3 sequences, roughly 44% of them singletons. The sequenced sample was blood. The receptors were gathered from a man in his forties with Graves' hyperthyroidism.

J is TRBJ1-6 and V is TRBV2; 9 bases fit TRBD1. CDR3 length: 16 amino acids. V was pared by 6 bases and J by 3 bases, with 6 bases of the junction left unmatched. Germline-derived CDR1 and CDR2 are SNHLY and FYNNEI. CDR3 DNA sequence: TGTGCCAGCAGAACAGGGGGCTACTTCTATAATTCACCCCTCCACTTT. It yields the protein CASRTGGYFYNSPLHF.

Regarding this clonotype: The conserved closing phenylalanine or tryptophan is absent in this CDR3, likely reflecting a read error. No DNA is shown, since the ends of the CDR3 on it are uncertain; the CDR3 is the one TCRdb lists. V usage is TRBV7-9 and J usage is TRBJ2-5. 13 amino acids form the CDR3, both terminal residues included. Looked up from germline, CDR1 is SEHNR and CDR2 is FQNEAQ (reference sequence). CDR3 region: CASSLGVEETQCL.

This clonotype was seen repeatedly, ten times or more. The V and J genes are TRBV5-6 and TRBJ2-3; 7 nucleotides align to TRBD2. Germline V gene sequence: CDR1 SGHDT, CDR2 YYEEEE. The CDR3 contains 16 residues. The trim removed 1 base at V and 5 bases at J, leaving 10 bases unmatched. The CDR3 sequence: CASSLYVTSRRDTQYF. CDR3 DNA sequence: TGTGCCAGCAGCTTGTATGTGACTAGCCGGAGAGATACGCAGTATTTT.

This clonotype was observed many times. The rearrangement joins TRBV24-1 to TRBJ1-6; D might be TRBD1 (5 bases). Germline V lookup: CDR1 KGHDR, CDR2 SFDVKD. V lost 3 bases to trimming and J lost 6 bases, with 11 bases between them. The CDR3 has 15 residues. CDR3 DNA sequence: TGTGCCACCAGTGATGGGGGACCGCTTAATTCACCCCTCCACTTT. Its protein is CATSDGGPLNSPLHF.

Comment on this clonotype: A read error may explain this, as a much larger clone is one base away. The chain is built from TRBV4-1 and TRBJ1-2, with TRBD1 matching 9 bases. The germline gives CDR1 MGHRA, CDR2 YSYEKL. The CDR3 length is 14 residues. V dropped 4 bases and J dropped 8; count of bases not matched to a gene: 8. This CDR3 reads CASSPPDRGWGYTF. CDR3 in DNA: TGCGCCAGCAGCCCGCCGGACAGGGGATGGGGCTACACCTTC.

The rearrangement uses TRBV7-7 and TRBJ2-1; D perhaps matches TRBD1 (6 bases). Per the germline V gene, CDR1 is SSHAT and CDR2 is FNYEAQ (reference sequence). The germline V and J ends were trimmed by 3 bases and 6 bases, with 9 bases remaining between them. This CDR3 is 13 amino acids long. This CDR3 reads CASSFTQGNEQFF. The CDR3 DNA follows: TGTGCCAGCAGCTTCACACAGGGCAATGAGCAGTTCTTC.

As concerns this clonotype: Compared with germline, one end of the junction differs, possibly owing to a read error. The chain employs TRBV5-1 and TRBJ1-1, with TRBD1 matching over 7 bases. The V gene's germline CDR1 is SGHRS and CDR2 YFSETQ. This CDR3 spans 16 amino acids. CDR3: CASNTLSTGLNTEALF. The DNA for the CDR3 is TGCGCCAGCAACACCCTATCGACAGGGCTGAACACTGAAGCTCTCTTT.

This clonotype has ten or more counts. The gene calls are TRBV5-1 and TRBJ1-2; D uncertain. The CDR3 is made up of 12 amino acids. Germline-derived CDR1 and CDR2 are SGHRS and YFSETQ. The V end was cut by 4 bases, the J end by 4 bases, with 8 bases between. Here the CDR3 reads CASSPSGYGYTF. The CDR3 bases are TGCGCCAGCAGCCCCAGCGGCTATGGCTACACCTTC. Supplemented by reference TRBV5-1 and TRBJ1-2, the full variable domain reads KAGVTQTPRYLIKTRGQQVTLSCSPISGHRSVSWYQQTPGQGLQFLFEYFSETQRNKGNFPGRFSGRQFSNSRSEMNVSTLELGDSALYLCASSPSGYGYTFGSGTRLTVV.

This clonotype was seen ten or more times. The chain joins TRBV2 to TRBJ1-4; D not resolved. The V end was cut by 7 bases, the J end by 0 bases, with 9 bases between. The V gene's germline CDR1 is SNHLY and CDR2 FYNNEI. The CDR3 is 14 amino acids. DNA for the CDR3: TGTGCCAGCAAAGGCCAGGCAACTAATGAAAAACTGTTTTTT. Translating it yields CASKGQATNEKLFF.